The clone carrying this T cell receptor beta chain has just a few counts. This CDR3 is built from 16 residues. Trimming shortened V by 0 bases and J by 5 bases, and 11 bases separated the two germline ends. Germline CDR1 LNHDA, CDR2 SQIVND (reference sequence). These data come from a study of blood T cell repertoires in COVID-19. Study details: The analysed material was cDNA or gDNA that came from T cells, B-cell-depleted T cells, or PBMCs.

The protocol was immunoSEQ multiplex PCR, while the TCRdb copy is restricted to in-frame clones and leaves out a portion. The data show 200,000 to 250,000 clones, roughly four fifths seen once. The chain links TRBV19 to TRBJ1-6; D is undetermined. This clonotype was sampled from a woman aged 45-65 years with active or convalescent COVID-19. Sequencing used peripheral blood. The DNA for the CDR3 is TGTGCCAGTAGTATAGAATCGACGGGAGATAATTCACCCCTCCACTTT. Translation gives CASSIESTGDNSPLHF.